The text below deals with one TCR beta chain. The sample comes from a study of blood T cell repertoires in COVID-19. Study in general: Material from acute and convalescent COVID-19 was sourced from the United States, Italy and Spain. Sources were T cells, B-cell-depleted T cells, or PBMCs; the material itself was cDNA or gDNA.

How the authors handled the data: How many nucleated cells were present was estimated from reference gene primer amplification. Assay: immunoSEQ multiplex PCR; the TCRdb copy retains only in-frame clones and omits some. Clonal size and the V and J genes are those of that table, whereas D and trimming came from the DNA. The data contain approximately 350,000 clones, around 82% of them singletons. Specimen: peripheral blood. The clonotype comes from a man aged 25 to 40 with active or convalescent COVID-19.

In nucleotides, the CDR3 is TGTGCCAGCTCACTGAGGCTCTACAATGAGCAGTTCTTC. Protein product: CASSLRLYNEQFF. The gene calls are TRBV19 and TRBJ2-1; unclear D gene. With 9 bases removed from V and 3 bases from J, the gap between germline ends came to 12 bases. CDR1 and CDR2 from the germline V gene are LNHDA and SQIVND (reference sequence). The CDR3 totals 13 residues.